This is a list of T cell receptor beta chains from one sample in a study of blood T cell repertoires in COVID-19. Libraries were prepared by immunoSEQ multiplex PCR; TCRdb keeps only in-frame clonotypes and omits some of them. The data show fewer than 350,000 clones, roughly 85% seen once. Input material: PBMCs or T cells enriched from blood (not recorded which). These receptor sequences come from a woman aged 40 to 55 who had recovered from COVID-19. The conserved cysteine and the conserved F or W are not part of the CDR3 here. The size of a clone is reported for some rows only, either as once, few or many, or as a class for expanded clones.

size	V	length	CDR3
once	TRBV5-4	14	ASSPRLPGTTDTQY
.	TRBV29-1	12	SVEGRPNTGELF
.	TRBV28	10	ASSTGGTEAF
once	TRBV5-6	11	ASSLGTQGQTF
.	TRBV19	13	ATTGPGLMTGELF
.	TRBV9	15	ASSVGGLAGSSDTQY
.	TRBV30	12	AWTPGMGDTEAF
.	TRBV4-1	12	ASSQGSNTGELF
.	TRBV20-1	13	SASTYGYSNQPQH
.	TRBV14	13	ASSRRTGGLETQY
once	TRBV19	12	ASEPGQGFQPQH
.	TRBV29-1	13	SVAPEGRGNYEQY
.	TRBV18	11	ASSPTYSYEQY
.	TRBV4-3	11	ASSLPTGNEQF
once	TRBV18	12	ASSFAGHTREQY
.	TRBV4-2	14	ASSQDRLAGDNEQF
.	TRBV2	11	ASAPGQGYEQY
.	TRBV29-1	17	SVEDSRTSGRARQETQY
.	TRBV13	12	ASTPGQGGYGYT
.	TRBV25-1	11	ASSVRGWEKLF
.	TRBV7-2	12	ASSSTTSNGELF
.	TRBV19	11	ASNSNTVGTQY
once	TRBV2	13	ASNRDRGLNEKLF